The entry that follows covers one T cell receptor (beta chain) sequence. Libraries were prepared by immunoSEQ multiplex PCR; TCRdb keeps only in-frame clonotypes and omits some of them. The table shows about 160,000 clones, with approximately 80% occurring only once. This sample was included in a study of cytotoxic CD8 clonotypes in ibrutinib-treated CLL. Study-wide context: There were 11 relapsed/refractory patients and about 15 treatment-naive patients, and under 18 were IGHV unmutated. The average sample held roughly 250,000 productive templates and about 94,000 productive rearrangements.

Germline-derived CDR1 and CDR2 are SGHRS and YFSETQ. J was trimmed by 3 bases and V by 4 bases; bases with no gene match: 6. The CDR3 has 16 residues. The origin of this receptor is a human donor with chronic lymphocytic leukemia. The rearrangement joins TRBV5-1 to TRBJ2-2, with 10 bases that match TRBD2. The source material was PBMCs, sampled after 24 months of ibrutinib treatment. CDR3 protein: CASSPPGLAYTGELFF. CDR3 bases: TGCGCCAGCAGCCCCCCGGGACTAGCGTACACCGGGGAGCTGTTTTTT.